This T cell receptor (beta chain) was observed in a study of blood T cell repertoires in COVID-19. In the authors' workflow: For nucleated cells, counts were estimated from reference gene primer amplification. Assay: immunoSEQ multiplex PCR; the TCRdb copy retains only in-frame clones and omits some. The V and J calls and clone size were taken over from that table, and D and trimming were inferred from the DNA. The sample has about 250,000 clones, roughly 86% seen once; the top ten hold approximately 1.5%. V lost 5 bases and J 5 bases, leaving 18 bases between the germline ends. Germline V gives CDR1 SGHTA, CDR2 FQGTGA. This CDR3 has 15 amino acids.

The sequenced sample consisted of peripheral blood. This receptor was identified in a woman aged 60 to 75 who had recovered from COVID-19. The chain combines TRBV7-3 with TRBJ2-5; a weak D match, TRBD1 (5 bases). The CDR3 DNA sequence: TGTGCCAGCAGCCCTGCAGGCCCCAAGGGGGAGACCCAGTACTTC. As protein: CASSPAGPKGETQYF.